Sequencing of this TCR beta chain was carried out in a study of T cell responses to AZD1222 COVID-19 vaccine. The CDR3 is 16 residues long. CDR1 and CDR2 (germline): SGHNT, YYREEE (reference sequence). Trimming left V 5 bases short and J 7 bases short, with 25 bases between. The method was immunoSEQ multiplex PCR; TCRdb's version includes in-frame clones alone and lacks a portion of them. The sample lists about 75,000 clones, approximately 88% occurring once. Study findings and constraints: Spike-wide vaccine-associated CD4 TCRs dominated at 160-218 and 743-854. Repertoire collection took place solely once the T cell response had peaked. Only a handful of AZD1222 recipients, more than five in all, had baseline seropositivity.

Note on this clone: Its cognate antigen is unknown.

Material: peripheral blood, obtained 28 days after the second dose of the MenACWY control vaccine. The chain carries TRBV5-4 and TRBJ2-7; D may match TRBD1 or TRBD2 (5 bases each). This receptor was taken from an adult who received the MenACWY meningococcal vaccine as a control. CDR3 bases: TGTGCCAGCAGTCCGACACTCGGGACGGCCGCGGCGGAGCAGTACTTC. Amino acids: CASSPTLGTAAAEQYF.